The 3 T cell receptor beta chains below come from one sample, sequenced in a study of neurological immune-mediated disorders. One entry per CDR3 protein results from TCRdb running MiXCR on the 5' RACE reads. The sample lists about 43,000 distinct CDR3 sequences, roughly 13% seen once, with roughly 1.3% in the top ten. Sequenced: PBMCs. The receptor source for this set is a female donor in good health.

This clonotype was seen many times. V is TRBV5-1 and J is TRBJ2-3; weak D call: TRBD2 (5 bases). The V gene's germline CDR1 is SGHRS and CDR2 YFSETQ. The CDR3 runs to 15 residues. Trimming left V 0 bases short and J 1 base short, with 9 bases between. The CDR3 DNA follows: TGCGCCAGCAGCTTGGCCGGGATTCGCACAGATACGCAGTATTTT. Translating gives CASSLAGIRTDTQYF.

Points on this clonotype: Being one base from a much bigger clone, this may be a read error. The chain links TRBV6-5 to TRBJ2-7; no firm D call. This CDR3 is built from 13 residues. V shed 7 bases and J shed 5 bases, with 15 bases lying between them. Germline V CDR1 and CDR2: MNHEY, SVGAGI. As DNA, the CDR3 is TGTGCCAGCAATCGAAAGGGTAGCCACGAGCAGTACTTC. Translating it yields CASNRKGSHEQYF.

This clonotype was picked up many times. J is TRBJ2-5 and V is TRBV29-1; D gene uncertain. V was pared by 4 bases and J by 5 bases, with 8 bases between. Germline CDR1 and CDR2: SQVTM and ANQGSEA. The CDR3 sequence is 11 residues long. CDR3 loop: CSVGWAETQYF. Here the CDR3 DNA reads TGCAGCGTTGGATGGGCTGAGACCCAGTACTTC.